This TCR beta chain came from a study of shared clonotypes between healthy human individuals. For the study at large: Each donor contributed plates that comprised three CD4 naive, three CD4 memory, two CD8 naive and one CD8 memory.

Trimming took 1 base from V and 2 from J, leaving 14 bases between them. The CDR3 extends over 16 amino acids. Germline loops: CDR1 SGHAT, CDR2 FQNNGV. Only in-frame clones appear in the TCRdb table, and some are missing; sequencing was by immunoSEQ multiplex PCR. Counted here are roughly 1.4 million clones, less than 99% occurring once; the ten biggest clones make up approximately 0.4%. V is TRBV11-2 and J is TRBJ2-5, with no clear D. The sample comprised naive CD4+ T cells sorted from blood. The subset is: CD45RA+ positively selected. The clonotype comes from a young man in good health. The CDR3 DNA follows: TGTGCCAGCAGCTTAGGCAGGTCTGGGCTACAAGAGACCCAGTACTTC. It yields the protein CASSLGRSGLQETQYF.